This T cell receptor beta chain emerged from a study of T-cell memory formation after mild COVID-19. Study at large: Clusters were largely donor specific. General study findings and limits: The study detected some responding clones in pre-infection memory, suggesting cross-reactive memory joined. Contracting clones from day 15 to 85 showed balanced CD4/CD8; later expanders favored CD4+.

Trimming took 5 bases from V and 0 from J, leaving 14 bases between them. The CDR3 loop spans 14 amino acids. Germline V lookup: CDR1 GTSNPN, CDR2 SVGIG (reference sequence). This clonotype appeared a few times. The antigen remains unidentified. From the 5' RACE reads, TCRdb called clonotypes with MiXCR, one entry per CDR3 protein. There are fewer than 500,000 distinct CDR3 sequences in the sample; roughly 25% occur only once, and 12% lies in the top ten. This TCR was recovered from an adult woman who had mild COVID-19 (a few samples of this study predate the infection). Cell type and time point are not known. The sample comprised PBMCs or a T cell subset sorted from them (not recorded which). This chain uses TRBV30 with TRBJ2-7; D is perhaps TRBD1 or TRBD2 (5 bases each). CDR3 sequence reads: CAWQTKGSSYEQYF. Written as DNA, the CDR3 is TGTGCCTGGCAGACGAAGGGGAGCTCCTACGAGCAGTACTTC.